The 32 T cell receptor beta chains below come from one sample, sequenced in a study of T cells in Graves' hyperthyroidism and ophthalmopathy. What was amplified from RNA transcripts were TCR beta CDR3 regions. An initial round of RT-PCR targeting the TCR CDR3 relied on the HTBI primer set. TCRdb reprocessed the multiplex PCR reads via MiXCR and lists one record per CDR3 protein. The table shows roughly 200,000 distinct CDR3 sequences, with roughly a sixth occurring only once. Material: blood. These receptors were collected from a woman aged 50 to 65 with Graves' hyperthyroidism.

This clonotype showed up many times. The chain recombines TRBV28 with TRBJ2-1; a possible D gene is TRBD2 (6 bases). The V end lost 6 bases, the J end lost 3 bases, and 9 bases lay between the germline ends. The CDR3 runs 13 residues. Germline V gene data show CDR1 as MDHEN and CDR2 as SYDVKM. CDR3 protein: CASRDGGYNEQFF. The CDR3 DNA reads as TGTGCCAGCAGGGACGGGGGCTACAATGAGCAGTTCTTC.

The rearrangement joins TRBV3-1 to TRBJ2-3; a weak D match, TRBD2 (6 bases). Looked up from germline, CDR1 is LGHDT and CDR2 is YNNKEL (reference sequence). Trimming removed 3 bases at V and 1 base at J, with 17 bases between. This CDR3 has 17 amino acids. CDR3 in DNA: TGTGCCAGCAGCCAGACGGGAGCGGGTGTGGGCACAGATACGCAGTATTTT. Translation gives CASSQTGAGVGTDTQYF.

This clonotype showed up just a few times. The V call is TRBV7-3, the J call TRBJ1-2; D gene ambiguous. Germline V gives CDR1 SGHTA, CDR2 FQGTGA. CDR3 size: 13 residues. V shed 1 base and J shed 4 bases, with 7 bases lying between them. The CDR3 spells CASSLNPGYGYTF. The CDR3 DNA follows: TGTGCCAGCAGCTTAAACCCTGGCTATGGCTACACCTTC.

This clonotype was picked up many times. This rearrangement joins TRBV20-1 to TRBJ2-5, with 10 bases matching TRBD2. The germline CDR1 and CDR2 sequences are DFQATT and SNEGSKA (reference sequence). The CDR3 is 15 residues long. Trimming cost V 6 bases and J 4 bases; bases outside gene matches: 11. The CDR3 nucleotides are TGCAGTGCCCAATTAGCGGGAGGCTTGCGAGAGACCCAGTACTTC. This translates into CSAQLAGGLRETQYF.

This CDR3 is CASSDQRNSYEQYF. CDR3 DNA sequence: TGTGCCAGCAGTGACCAACGAAATTCCTACGAGCAGTACTTC. The chain has TRBV6-2 or TRBV6-3 and TRBJ2-7; no reliable D call. Germline-derived CDR1 and CDR2 are MNHEY and SVGEGT. The V end lost 5 bases, the J end lost 1 base, and 12 bases lay between the germline ends. The CDR3 consists of 14 residues.

This clonotype was counted ten times or more. The rearrangement links TRBV13 to TRBJ1-4, with TRBD1 identical over 9 bases. This CDR3 comprises 14 residues. The V gene end was trimmed by 5 bases and the J gene end by 6 bases; junction bases not matched to a gene: 4. Germline CDR1 and CDR2: PRHDT and FYEKMQ (reference sequence). DNA for the CDR3: TGTGCCAGCAGCCTATGGACAGGGGATGAAAAACTGTTTTTT. This codes for CASSLWTGDEKLFF.

This clonotype was counted ten times or more. The genes are TRBV5-1 and TRBJ2-2; TRBD1 matches 7 bases. Germline CDR1 is SGHRS and CDR2 is YFSETQ. CDR3 size: 15 residues. With V trimmed by 2 bases and J by 3 bases, 4 bases remained unmatched. The CDR3 DNA follows: TGCGCCAGCAGCTTCGACAGGGTCGACACCGGGGAGCTGTTTTTT. This gives the protein CASSFDRVDTGELFF. The full variable domain, rest sourced from reference TRBV5-1 and TRBJ2-2, is KAGVTQTPRYLIKTRGQQVTLSCSPISGHRSVSWYQQTPGQGLQFLFEYFSETQRNKGNFPGRFSGRQFSNSRSEMNVSTLELGDSALYLCASSFDRVDTGELFFGEGSRLTVL.

This chain links TRBV20-1 with TRBJ1-1; TRBD1 matches at 8 bases. Germline V gives CDR1 DFQATT, CDR2 SNEGSKA (reference sequence). V shed 0 bases, J shed 1 base, and the junction held 4 bases outside the gene matches. There are 15 residues in the CDR3. The DNA of the CDR3 is TGCAGTGCTAGAGATCCCGGGACAGGGAACACTGAAGCTTTCTTT. It is translated as CSARDPGTGNTEAFF.

This clonotype was detected many times. The chain combines TRBV7-3 with TRBJ1-1; no clear D. CDR1 is SGHTA, CDR2 FQGTGA, per germline. Trimming left V 5 bases short and J 1 base short, with 8 bases between. CDR3 length equals 13 residues. CDR3 DNA sequence: TGTGCCAGCAGCAAAGCAGCGAACACTGAAGCTTTCTTT. It translates to CASSKAANTEAFF.

There are many counts of this clonotype. The gene calls are TRBV20-1 and TRBJ1-1; a weak D match, TRBD1 (5 bases). CDR3 length equals 11 residues. CDR1 and CDR2 (germline): DFQATT, SNEGSKA (reference sequence). For the CDR3, the DNA is TGCAGCGGGACCGCAAACACTGAAGCTTTCTTT. This codes for CSGTANTEAFF.

This clonotype was detected a few times. The rearrangement links TRBV5-1 to TRBJ1-3; the D is unclear. The CDR3 spans 12 residues. Per the germline V gene, CDR1 is SGHRS and CDR2 is YFSETQ. V gave up 4 bases and J gave up 4 bases, with 6 bases separating them. DNA for the CDR3: TGCGCCAGCAGCCCGTCCGGAAACACCATATATTTT. This translates into CASSPSGNTIYF.

This clonotype was seen a few times. The chain combines TRBV29-1 with TRBJ1-2, with D unresolved. The CDR3 is 12 amino acids. Trimming cost V 2 bases and J 2 bases, with 6 bases left between them. Per the germline V gene, CDR1 is SQVTM and CDR2 is ANQGSEA. The CDR3 DNA reads as TGCAGCGTTGAAAGCAGGAACTATGGCTACACCTTC. It codes for CSVESRNYGYTF.

V gene TRBV7-3 combines with J gene TRBJ2-3; 7 positions match TRBD2. After removal of 1 base from V and 3 bases from J, the junction contained 4 bases not matched to a gene. This CDR3 has 15 residues. CDR1 and CDR2 from the germline V gene are SGHTA and FQGTGA. In nucleotides, the CDR3 is TGTGCCAGCAGCTTAAGAATGGGGGGGACAGATACGCAGTATTTT. Translating gives CASSLRMGGTDTQYF. Variable domain in full (rest from reference TRBV7-3 and TRBJ2-3): GAGVSQTPSNKVTEKGKYVELRCDPISGHTALYWYRQSLGQGPEFLIYFQGTGAADDSGLPNDRFFAVRPEGSVSTLKIQRTERGDSAVYLCASSLRMGGTDTQYFGPGTRLTVL.

The chain combines TRBV24-1 with TRBJ2-3; TRBD2 matches 9 bases. The CDR3 covers 16 residues. Germline V CDR1 and CDR2: KGHDR, SFDVKD. V gave up 3 bases and J gave up 4 bases; unmatched junction bases: 7. The chain's CDR3 is CATSDGVAGVSDTQYF. In DNA form, the CDR3 reads TGTGCCACCAGTGATGGCGTAGCGGGAGTTTCAGATACGCAGTATTTT.

This clonotype was detected ten times or more. This chain connects TRBV28 to TRBJ2-2; perhaps TRBD2 as D (6 bases). Trimming removed 6 bases at V and 2 bases at J, with 10 bases between. The CDR3 extends over 14 amino acids. Germline lookup yields CDR1 MDHEN and CDR2 SYDVKM. The CDR3 protein is CASSLGLNTGELFF. CDR3 coding DNA: TGTGCCAGCAGCCTGGGACTCAACACCGGGGAGCTGTTTTTT.

This clonotype was recorded at least ten times. This rearrangement joins TRBV20-1 to TRBJ1-2; 8 bases line up with TRBD1. Losses at the gene ends were 3 bases for V and 9 bases for J; bases not matched to a gene: 12. The V gene's germline CDR1 is DFQATT and CDR2 SNEGSKA (reference sequence). CDR3 length: 14 amino acids. CDR3 DNA sequence: TGCAGTGCTAGGGAAGACAGGGGAAGTAAAAGCTACACCTTC. It is translated as CSAREDRGSKSYTF.

This clonotype was observed many times. The rearrangement links TRBV7-8 to TRBJ2-3; no clear D. V gave up 1 base and J gave up 2 bases, with 10 bases separating them. There are 15 residues in the CDR3. CDR1 SGHVS and CDR2 FQNEAQ come from the germline V gene. The CDR3: CASSLVGSYTDTQYF. In DNA, the CDR3 is TGTGCCAGCAGCTTAGTCGGGTCATACACAGATACGCAGTATTTT.

This chain uses TRBV12-3 or TRBV12-4 with TRBJ2-7; possible D gene TRBD2, 5 bases. Trimming pared 3 bases from V and 2 bases from J, leaving 11 bases between. CDR3 length equals 14 residues. For the CDR3, the DNA is TGTGCCAGCAGTTTTTCGGAGGTGCCCTACGAGCAGTACTTC. Translating gives CASSFSEVPYEQYF.

Only one count was recorded for this clonotype. Possible read error: a much larger clone is one base away. The CDR3 bases are TGCGCCAGCAGCTTGGGGGCGGGGAACACTGAAGCTTTCTTT. Its protein is CASSLGAGNTEAFF. The chain recombines TRBV5-1 with TRBJ1-1; D is unclear. The ends were cut back, 0 bases at V and 1 base at J, with 7 bases in the middle. Germline V gene sequence: CDR1 SGHRS, CDR2 YFSETQ. The CDR3 totals 14 residues.

This clonotype was observed a handful of times. The rearrangement links TRBV20-1 to TRBJ1-2, with D tentatively TRBD1 (5 bases). This CDR3 has 14 residues. Deletions cut 5 bases from V and 4 bases from J, with 17 bases between. The V gene's germline CDR1 is DFQATT and CDR2 SNEGSKA (reference sequence). The CDR3 DNA reads TGCAGTGCTGGGGACGGGAGAGCTACCTATGGCTACACCTTC. It encodes CSAGDGRATYGYTF.

This clonotype was counted ten times or more. V and J are TRBV9 and TRBJ1-1; D uncertain. V was clipped by 0 bases and J by 1 base, with 10 bases between them. Germline CDR1 is SGDLS and CDR2 is YYNGEE. This CDR3 has 15 amino acids. As DNA, the CDR3 is TGTGCCAGCAGCGTAGTGGAGGAGCCGAACACTGAAGCTTTCTTT. Its protein product is CASSVVEEPNTEAFF.

V is TRBV20-1 and J is TRBJ2-2, with 8 bases fitting TRBD1. The germline CDR1 and CDR2 sequences are DFQATT and SNEGSKA (reference sequence). V trimming: 3 bases; J trimming: 4 bases; junction bases outside the gene matches: 7. The CDR3 is made up of 15 amino acids. CDR3 in DNA: TGCAGTGCTAGCGAGGACAGGGTCGGCACCGGGGAGCTGTTTTTT. Translating it yields CSASEDRVGTGELFF.

This chain uses TRBV20-1 with TRBJ1-1, with a weak D call TRBD1 (5 bases). The CDR3 spans 14 residues. The germline V gene has CDR1 DFQATT and CDR2 SNEGSKA (reference sequence). V lost 5 bases to trimming and J lost 5 bases, with 18 bases between them. The DNA for the CDR3 is TGCAGTGCTCGGTTAGCGGGGGGACGTACTGAAGCTTTCTTT. It encodes CSARLAGGRTEAFF.

This clonotype has at least ten counts. The chain has TRBV2 and TRBJ2-3; D ambiguous. With 9 bases removed from V and 2 bases from J, the gap between germline ends came to 6 bases. CDR3 size: 11 residues. The germline V gene has CDR1 SNHLY and CDR2 FYNNEI. The CDR3 bases are TGTGCCAGTGCAACCACAGATACGCAGTATTTT. Its translation: CASATTDTQYF.

There are a few counts of this clonotype. V is TRBV7-8 and J is TRBJ2-7; the match to TRBD1 covers 9 bases. V lost 9 bases to trimming and J lost 4 bases; unmatched junction nucleotides: 7. Germline V gene sequence: CDR1 SGHVS, CDR2 FQNEAQ. CDR3 length equals 13 residues. The CDR3 region is CASDQGQGYEQYF. In nucleotides, the CDR3 is TGTGCCAGTGACCAGGGACAGGGTTACGAGCAGTACTTC.

This clonotype was seen more than once but under ten times. This rearrangement joins TRBV29-1 to TRBJ2-2, with 8 bases that match TRBD1. V dropped 2 bases and J dropped 1; count of bases not matched to a gene: 3. The CDR3 has 15 residues. Germline V gene data show CDR1 as SQVTM and CDR2 as ANQGSEA. CDR3 nucleotides: TGCAGCGTTGAATCGGACAGGGAGAACACCGGGGAGCTGTTTTTT. Translated, it gives CSVESDRENTGELFF.

In this sample, this clonotype turned up a few times. The chain uses TRBV6-1 and TRBJ2-2, with 13 bases aligning to TRBD2. Trimming removed 6 bases from V and 4 bases from J; junction bases left unmatched: 11. This CDR3 is built from 18 residues. Germline lookup yields CDR1 MNHNS and CDR2 SASEGT. This chain's CDR3 is CASSYGLAGAQGTGELFF. CDR3 sequence (DNA): TGTGCCAGCAGCTATGGACTAGCGGGAGCCCAGGGCACCGGGGAGCTGTTTTTT.

The V gene is TRBV7-2, the J gene TRBJ1-1; perhaps TRBD1 as D (6 bases). The germline V and J ends were trimmed by 1 base and 1 base, with 16 bases remaining between them. Per the germline V gene, CDR1 is SGHTA and CDR2 is FQGNSA. CDR3 size: 17 residues. The CDR3 DNA sequence: TGTGCCAGCAGCTTAGTACGGGGGGGGGGGCCGAACACTGAAGCTTTCTTT. This translates into CASSLVRGGGPNTEAFF.

The V and J genes are TRBV6-5 and TRBJ1-1, with D unclear. This CDR3 comprises 14 residues. The V gene's germline CDR1 is MNHEY and CDR2 SVGAGI. V was clipped by 2 bases and J by 1 base, with 8 bases between them. CDR3 nucleotide sequence: TGTGCCAGCAGTTACGGATGGGGGAACACTGAAGCTTTCTTT. Its translation is CASSYGWGNTEAFF.

This clonotype showed up many times. The chain is built from TRBV6-1 and TRBJ2-3; D is ambiguous. The germline V and J ends were trimmed by 1 base and 8 bases, with 10 bases remaining between them. CDR3 length: 13 amino acids. From germline, CDR1 is MNHNS and CDR2 SASEGT. CDR3 in DNA: TGTGCCAGCAGTGAAGAGGATTTCAGTACGCAGTATTTT. Its translation: CASSEEDFSTQYF.

This clonotype was seen a handful of times. This chain uses TRBV19 with TRBJ2-2; either TRBD1 or TRBD2 may supply D (7 bases each). Trimming stripped 7 bases from V and 5 bases from J, with 14 bases between. CDR1 LNHDA and CDR2 SQIVND come from the germline V gene (reference sequence). CDR3 length equals 14 residues. DNA for the CDR3: TGTGCCAGTACCTCCAGGGGGGGAACCGGGGAGCTGTTTTTT. It translates to CASTSRGGTGELFF.

This clonotype was seen many times. The chain joins TRBV5-1 to TRBJ1-2; D gene ambiguous. V was clipped by 2 bases and J by 3 bases, with 8 bases between them. The germline gives CDR1 SGHRS, CDR2 YFSETQ. The CDR3 extends over 13 amino acids. CDR3 sequence (DNA): TGCGCCAGCAGCTTAGCCCGAGACTATGGCTACACCTTC. Its protein is CASSLARDYGYTF.